This TCR beta chain was recorded in a study of cytomegalovirus exposure and HLA in healthy donors. Notes on the study in general: The study flagged 150 to 200 TCR beta chains as cytomegalovirus-associated. The authors later found most CMV-associated TCR beta chains appeared HLA-restricted.

As regards this clone: As yet, its antigen is unknown.

The V and J ends lost 4 bases and 7 bases, in that order; junction bases with no gene match: 5. This CDR3 comprises 14 residues. Germline V gene sequence: CDR1 SEHNR, CDR2 FQNEAQ (reference sequence). PCR used 60 Vbeta primers and 13 Jbeta primers. Profiled with immunoSEQ multiplex PCR; TCRdb holds only in-frame clones, not every one. In all, the sample yields about 55,000 clones. This clonotype was sampled from a man aged 50-59 years in good health and CMV-seropositive. The gene calls are TRBV7-9 and TRBJ1-4; 8 positions match TRBD1. The sequenced sample consisted of PBMCs. CDR3 in DNA: TGTGCCAGCAGCTGGACAGGGAGTAGTGAAAAACTGTTTTTT. As protein: CASSWTGSSEKLFF.